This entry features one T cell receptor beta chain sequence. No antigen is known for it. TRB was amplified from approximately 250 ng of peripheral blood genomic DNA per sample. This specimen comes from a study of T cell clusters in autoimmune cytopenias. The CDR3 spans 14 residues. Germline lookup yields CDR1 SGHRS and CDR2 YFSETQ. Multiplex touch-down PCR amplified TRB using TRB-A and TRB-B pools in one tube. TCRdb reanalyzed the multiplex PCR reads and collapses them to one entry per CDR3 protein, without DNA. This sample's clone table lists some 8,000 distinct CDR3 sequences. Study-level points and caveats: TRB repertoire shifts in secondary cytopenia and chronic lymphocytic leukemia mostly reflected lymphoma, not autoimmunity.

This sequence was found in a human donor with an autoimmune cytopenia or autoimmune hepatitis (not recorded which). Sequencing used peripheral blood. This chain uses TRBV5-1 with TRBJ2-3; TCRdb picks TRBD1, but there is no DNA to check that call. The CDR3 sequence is CASRDGTGGNTQYF. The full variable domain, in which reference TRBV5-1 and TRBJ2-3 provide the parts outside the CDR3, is KAGVTQTPRYLIKTRGQQVTLSCSPISGHRSVSWYQQTPGQGLQFLFEYFSETQRNKGNFPGRFSGRQFSNSRSEMNVSTLELGDSALYLCASRDGTGGNTQYFGPGTRLTVL.